This is a list of T cell receptor beta chains from one sample in a study of radiation and T cells in renal cell carcinoma. Method: immunoSEQ multiplex PCR; TCRdb's copy keeps in-frame clones and lacks some. The table has some 120,000 clones, around nine tenths seen once. Sequenced material: blood, taken from a patient whose treatment included radiotherapy and nephrectomy. These receptors all come from a woman aged 70 to 79 with renal cell carcinoma. Each CDR3 is given with its conserved first and last residue. A D gene is named only where the DNA matches it firmly. Size values are once, few and many counts, or a class for expanded clones, and some rows have none.

clone_size: -
j_call: TRBJ1-2
d_call: -
v_call: TRBV11-2
cdr3_aa: CASSFPKAGGYTF
cdr3_nt: TGTGCCAGCAGCTTCCCGAAGGCCGGCGGCTACACCTTC

clone_size: -
j_call: TRBJ2-2
d_call: TRBD2
v_call: TRBV2
cdr3_aa: CASSRGLAMVEGELFF
cdr3_nt: TGTGCCAGCAGTAGGGGACTAGCGATGGTAGAAGGGGAGCTGTTTTTT

clone_size: -
j_call: TRBJ2-5
d_call: -
v_call: TRBV7-9
cdr3_aa: CASSSGGTAGETQYF
cdr3_nt: TGTGCCAGCAGCTCTGGGGGGACAGCTGGGGAGACCCAGTACTTC

clone_size: -
j_call: TRBJ1-5
d_call: TRBD1
v_call: TRBV27
cdr3_aa: CASSLKTGQPQHF
cdr3_nt: TGTGCCAGCAGTTTAAAGACAGGGCAGCCCCAGCATTTT

clone_size: once
j_call: TRBJ2-1
d_call: -
v_call: TRBV19
cdr3_aa: CASSMGHHNEQFF
cdr3_nt: TGTGCCAGTAGTATGGGACACCACAATGAGCAGTTCTTC

clone_size: -
j_call: TRBJ2-5
d_call: TRBD1
v_call: TRBV5-6
cdr3_aa: CASSLTGVETQYF
cdr3_nt: TGTGCCAGCAGCTTGACAGGGGTTGAGACCCAGTACTTC

clone_size: -
j_call: TRBJ1-5
d_call: -
v_call: TRBV7-2
cdr3_aa: CASSPDFNQPQHF
cdr3_nt: TGTGCCAGCAGCCCCGACTTCAATCAGCCCCAGCATTTT

clone_size: -
j_call: TRBJ1-1
d_call: -
v_call: TRBV28
cdr3_aa: CASSSRDKLEAFF
cdr3_nt: TGTGCCAGCAGTTCCCGGGACAAGCTTGAAGCTTTCTTT

clone_size: -
j_call: TRBJ1-1
d_call: TRBD1
v_call: TRBV5-1
cdr3_aa: CASSIRTGNTEAFF
cdr3_nt: TGCGCCAGCAGCATTCGGACAGGGAACACTGAAGCTTTCTTT

clone_size: -
j_call: TRBJ2-2
d_call: -
v_call: TRBV4-2
cdr3_aa: CASSQAGDTGELFF
cdr3_nt: TGTGCCAGCAGCCAAGCAGGGGACACCGGGGAGCTGTTTTTT

clone_size: few
j_call: TRBJ2-2
d_call: -
v_call: TRBV11-3
cdr3_aa: CASSLGGGLNTGELFF
cdr3_nt: TGTGCCAGCAGCTTAGGCGGCGGGCTAAACACCGGGGAGCTGTTTTTT

clone_size: -
j_call: TRBJ1-6
d_call: -
v_call: TRBV7-8
cdr3_aa: CASSLELGGFSPLHF
cdr3_nt: TGTGCCAGCAGCTTAGAGTTGGGGGGGTTCTCACCCCTCCACTTT

clone_size: few
j_call: TRBJ1-1
d_call: -
v_call: TRBV2
cdr3_aa: CASSEGGGKVPEAFF
cdr3_nt: TGTGCCAGCAGTGAAGGAGGAGGGAAGGTTCCTGAAGCTTTCTTT

clone_size: -
j_call: TRBJ2-1
d_call: -
v_call: TRBV1
cdr3_aa: CTSSQDRGAGGVNEQFF
cdr3_nt: TGCACCAGCAGCCAAGATCGGGGAGCGGGGGGGGTAAATGAGCAGTTCTTC

clone_size: -
j_call: TRBJ2-7
d_call: TRBD2
v_call: TRBV2
cdr3_aa: CASSGASGYYEQYF
cdr3_nt: TGTGCCAGCAGTGGGGCTAGCGGGTATTACGAGCAGTACTTC

clone_size: -
j_call: TRBJ2-1
d_call: TRBD2
v_call: TRBV12-5
cdr3_aa: CASGLWLAGVNEQFF
cdr3_nt: TGTGCTAGTGGTTTGTGGCTAGCGGGGGTAAATGAGCAGTTCTTC

clone_size: once
j_call: TRBJ2-3
d_call: TRBD1
v_call: TRBV9
cdr3_aa: CASSSGPGQAGTQYF
cdr3_nt: TGTGCCAGCAGCTCCGGCCCTGGACAGGCGGGTACGCAGTATTTT

clone_size: -
j_call: TRBJ2-3
d_call: -
v_call: TRBV27
cdr3_aa: CASSLRPRGWGADTQYF
cdr3_nt: TGTGCCAGCAGTTTAAGGCCAAGGGGATGGGGAGCAGATACGCAGTATTTT

clone_size: -
j_call: TRBJ2-3
d_call: TRBD2
v_call: TRBV28
cdr3_aa: CASISGGRPDTQYF
cdr3_nt: TGTGCCAGCATCAGCGGGGGGCGCCCAGATACGCAGTATTTT

clone_size: few
j_call: TRBJ1-2
d_call: -
v_call: TRBV5-1
cdr3_aa: CASSSGTHNYGYTF
cdr3_nt: TGCGCCAGCAGCTCCGGGACGCATAACTATGGCTACACCTTC

clone_size: -
j_call: TRBJ1-2
d_call: -
v_call: TRBV10-3
cdr3_aa: CAISPVGGAGYGYTF
cdr3_nt: TGTGCCATCAGTCCCGTGGGCGGGGCAGGATATGGCTACACCTTC

clone_size: once
j_call: TRBJ1-1
d_call: -
v_call: TRBV5-1
cdr3_aa: CASSLVVQGNTEAFF
cdr3_nt: TGCGCCAGCAGCTTGGTGGTCCAGGGGAACACTGAAGCTTTCTTT

clone_size: -
j_call: TRBJ2-1
d_call: TRBD2
v_call: TRBV7-9
cdr3_aa: CASSSSGYSYNEQFF
cdr3_nt: TGTGCCAGCAGCTCTAGCGGTTACTCCTACAATGAGCAGTTCTTC

clone_size: once
j_call: TRBJ1-2
d_call: TRBD1
v_call: TRBV5-1
cdr3_aa: CASSLEGQGGGYTF
cdr3_nt: TGCGCCAGCAGCTTGGAGGGACAGGGCGGTGGCTACACCTTC

clone_size: -
j_call: TRBJ2-7
d_call: TRBD1
v_call: TRBV19
cdr3_aa: CASSIEPQGASEQYF
cdr3_nt: TGTGCCAGTAGTATAGAGCCTCAGGGGGCATCGGAGCAGTACTTC

clone_size: once
j_call: TRBJ1-3
d_call: -
v_call: TRBV5-8
cdr3_aa: CASRQPPNTIYF
cdr3_nt: TGTGCCAGCCGACAGCCGCCGAACACCATATATTTT

clone_size: -
j_call: TRBJ2-1
d_call: -
v_call: TRBV4-1
cdr3_aa: CASSQPSMSDEQFF
cdr3_nt: TGCGCCAGCAGCCAACCGTCGATGAGCGATGAGCAGTTCTTC

clone_size: -
j_call: TRBJ1-2
d_call: TRBD1
v_call: TRBV6-5
cdr3_aa: CASQRQGFNYGYTF
cdr3_nt: TGTGCCAGCCAGAGACAGGGATTTAACTATGGCTACACCTTC

clone_size: -
j_call: TRBJ2-7
d_call: -
v_call: TRBV28
cdr3_aa: CASTLHRPYF
cdr3_nt: TGTGCCAGCACTTTACACCGGCCATACTTC

clone_size: -
j_call: TRBJ2-1
d_call: -
v_call: TRBV14
cdr3_aa: CASSQASANPLREQFF
cdr3_nt: TGTGCCAGCAGCCAAGCTAGCGCAAACCCCCTTCGAGAGCAGTTCTTC

clone_size: -
j_call: TRBJ1-3
d_call: -
v_call: TRBV6-1
cdr3_aa: CASSERRGSGNTIYF
cdr3_nt: TGTGCCAGCAGTGAACGGCGGGGCTCTGGAAACACCATATATTTT

clone_size: -
j_call: TRBJ1-1
d_call: -
v_call: TRBV7-9
cdr3_aa: CASSSPRQGLQNTEAFF
cdr3_nt: TGTGCCAGCAGCTCTCCTCGGCAGGGGTTACAAAACACTGAAGCTTTCTTT

clone_size: -
j_call: TRBJ1-1
d_call: -
v_call: TRBV27
cdr3_aa: CASSLRTADNTEAFF
cdr3_nt: TGTGCCAGCAGTCTGCGGACGGCCGACAACACTGAAGCTTTCTTT

clone_size: once
j_call: TRBJ2-5
d_call: -
v_call: TRBV7-9
cdr3_aa: CASSLANSQETQYF
cdr3_nt: TGTGCCAGCAGCCTAGCAAACAGTCAAGAGACCCAGTACTTC

clone_size: -
j_call: TRBJ2-7
d_call: -
v_call: TRBV4-2
cdr3_aa: CASSQEGSSYEQYF
cdr3_nt: TGTGCCAGCAGCCAAGAGGGGAGCTCCTACGAGCAGTACTTC

clone_size: -
j_call: TRBJ1-1
d_call: -
v_call: TRBV18
cdr3_aa: CASSPFQGDTEAFF
cdr3_nt: TGTGCCAGCTCACCATTCCAGGGTGACACTGAAGCTTTCTTT

clone_size: -
j_call: TRBJ1-2
d_call: TRBD1
v_call: TRBV29-1
cdr3_aa: CSALGQGINGYTF
cdr3_nt: TGCAGCGCACTGGGACAGGGTATCAATGGCTACACCTTC

clone_size: -
j_call: TRBJ2-7
d_call: TRBD2
v_call: TRBV7-9
cdr3_aa: CASSLGGGLAFNEQYF
cdr3_nt: TGTGCCAGCAGCTTAGGAGGTGGACTAGCGTTTAACGAGCAGTACTTC

clone_size: -
j_call: TRBJ1-1
d_call: -
v_call: TRBV7-2
cdr3_aa: CASSAQRNTEAFF
cdr3_nt: TGTGCCAGCAGCGCACAGAGGAACACTGAAGCTTTCTTT

clone_size: -
j_call: TRBJ1-1
d_call: -
v_call: TRBV11-2
cdr3_aa: CASSLDPAGAAEAFF
cdr3_nt: TGTGCCAGCAGCTTAGATCCGGCTGGGGCCGCTGAAGCTTTCTTT

clone_size: -
j_call: TRBJ1-2
d_call: -
v_call: TRBV5-4
cdr3_aa: CASSPGGGIYGYTF
cdr3_nt: TGTGCCAGCAGCCCTGGGGGAGGGATCTATGGCTACACCTTC

clone_size: -
j_call: TRBJ2-7
d_call: -
v_call: TRBV4-1
cdr3_aa: CASSQDWGGTYEQYF
cdr3_nt: TGCGCCAGCAGCCAAGATTGGGGCGGTACCTACGAGCAGTACTTC

clone_size: once
j_call: TRBJ2-5
d_call: TRBD2
v_call: TRBV23-1
cdr3_aa: CASSNSGGEETQYF
cdr3_nt: TGCGCCAGCAGTAATAGCGGGGGGGAAGAGACCCAGTACTTC

clone_size: -
j_call: TRBJ1-4
d_call: -
v_call: TRBV19
cdr3_aa: CASRRTNPDLGEKLFF
cdr3_nt: TGTGCCAGTCGTAGGACTAACCCTGATTTGGGAGAAAAACTGTTTTTT

clone_size: -
j_call: TRBJ1-2
d_call: TRBD1
v_call: TRBV7-9
cdr3_aa: CASSAGQGNYGYTF
cdr3_nt: TGTGCCAGCAGCGCTGGACAGGGAAACTATGGCTACACCTTC

clone_size: -
j_call: TRBJ1-1
d_call: -
v_call: TRBV6-6
cdr3_aa: CASSQKQNTEAFF
cdr3_nt: TGTGCCAGCAGCCAAAAACAGAACACTGAAGCTTTCTTT

clone_size: -
j_call: TRBJ2-7
d_call: -
v_call: TRBV2
cdr3_aa: CASSRDSTYEQYF
cdr3_nt: TGTGCCAGCAGCCGGGACTCTACCTACGAGCAGTACTTC

clone_size: -
j_call: TRBJ1-4
d_call: -
v_call: TRBV6-6
cdr3_aa: CASSPYNGEKLFF
cdr3_nt: TGTGCCAGCAGTCCCTACAACGGGGAAAAACTGTTTTTT

clone_size: few
j_call: TRBJ1-6
d_call: -
v_call: TRBV2
cdr3_aa: CASQGVNSPLHF
cdr3_nt: TGTGCCAGCCAGGGTGTGAATTCACCCCTCCACTTT

clone_size: -
j_call: TRBJ1-2
d_call: -
v_call: TRBV19
cdr3_aa: CASKGPNYGYTF
cdr3_nt: TGTGCCAGTAAAGGACCTAACTATGGCTACACCTTC

clone_size: -
j_call: TRBJ2-7
d_call: -
v_call: TRBV19
cdr3_aa: CASSIMGTSDEQYF
cdr3_nt: TGTGCCAGTAGTATTATGGGGACATCTGACGAGCAGTACTTC

clone_size: few
j_call: TRBJ1-2
d_call: -
v_call: TRBV13
cdr3_aa: CASSLGRTNYGYTF
cdr3_nt: TGTGCCAGCAGCTTAGGGCGGACCAACTATGGCTACACCTTC

clone_size: -
j_call: TRBJ2-7
d_call: -
v_call: TRBV2
cdr3_aa: CASSARTAYEQYF
cdr3_nt: TGTGCCAGCAGTGCCCGGACAGCCTACGAGCAGTACTTC

clone_size: -
j_call: TRBJ1-1
d_call: -
v_call: TRBV11-3
cdr3_aa: CASSLVLGNTEAFF
cdr3_nt: TGTGCCAGCAGCTTAGTGCTTGGAAACACTGAAGCTTTCTTT

clone_size: few
j_call: TRBJ1-1
d_call: -
v_call: TRBV30
cdr3_aa: CAWSAGQRTEAFF
cdr3_nt: TGTGCCTGGAGTGCGGGGCAGAGGACTGAAGCTTTCTTT